This T cell receptor beta chain is from a study of shared clonotypes between healthy human individuals. Trimming took off 5 bases at V and 2 bases at J, with 16 bases between the two ends. The germline CDR1 and CDR2 sequences are SNHLY and FYNNEI. The CDR3 length is 16 residues. Measured with immunoSEQ multiplex PCR; TCRdb has only the in-frame clones, and not every one. This sample has hundreds of thousands of clones, with 80% to 95% found just once. Terminally differentiated effector memory CD45RA+ cells were excluded by CCR7 positive selection of CD45RO-negative cells. This sequence originates from a man aged 25-40 years in good health. Specimen: naive CD8+ T cells sorted from blood. The rearrangement links TRBV2 to TRBJ2-4, with D tentatively TRBD2 (5 bases). CDR3: CASSTWQEVTKNIQYF. The CDR3 DNA reads TGTGCCAGCAGTACGTGGCAGGAGGTGACCAAAAACATTCAGTACTTC.